The source of this T cell receptor beta chain is a study of radiotherapy plus CTLA-4 blockade in lung cancer. Produced via immunoSEQ multiplex PCR; TCRdb's table is partial and in-frame only. This table has 81,000 or so clones, 85% to 90% appearing once. In the case of this clone: What it recognizes is unknown.

Participants had chemo-refractory metastatic non-small-cell lung cancer and were treated with focal radiation plus ipilimumab CTLA-4 blockade. Points from the study as a whole: Per reports, early blood T cell clone dynamics, plus interferon-beta, forecast response most strongly.

The sample was peripheral blood, taken from a patient treated with radiotherapy plus ipilimumab. The sequence was obtained from a human donor with non-small cell lung cancer who had stable disease on radiotherapy plus ipilimumab.

The CDR3: CASRRRQDPNYGYTF. Here the CDR3 DNA reads TGTGCCAGCAGAAGAAGACAGGATCCTAACTATGGCTACACCTTC. The gene calls are TRBV6-5 and TRBJ1-2; possible D gene TRBD1, 6 bases. With 6 bases removed from V and 0 bases from J, the gap between germline ends came to 14 bases. The V gene's germline CDR1 is MNHEY and CDR2 SVGAGI. The CDR3 is made up of 15 amino acids.